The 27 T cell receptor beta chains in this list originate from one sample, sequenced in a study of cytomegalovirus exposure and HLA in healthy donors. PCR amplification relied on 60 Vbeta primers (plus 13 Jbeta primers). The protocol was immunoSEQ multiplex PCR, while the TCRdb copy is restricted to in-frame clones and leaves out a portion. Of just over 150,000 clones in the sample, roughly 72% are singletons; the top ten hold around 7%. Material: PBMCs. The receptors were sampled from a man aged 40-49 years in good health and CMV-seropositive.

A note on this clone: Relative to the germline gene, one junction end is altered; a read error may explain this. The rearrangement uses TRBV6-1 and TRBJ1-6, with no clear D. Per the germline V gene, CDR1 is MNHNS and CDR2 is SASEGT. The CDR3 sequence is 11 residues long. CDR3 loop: CASSDTSPLHF. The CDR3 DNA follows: TGTGCCAGCAGCGATACTTCACCTCTCCACTTT.

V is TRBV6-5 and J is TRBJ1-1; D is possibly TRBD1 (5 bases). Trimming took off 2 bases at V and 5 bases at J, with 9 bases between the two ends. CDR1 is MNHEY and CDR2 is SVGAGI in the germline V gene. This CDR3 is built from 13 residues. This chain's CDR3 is CASSYTGGTEAFF. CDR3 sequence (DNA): TGTGCCAGCAGTTACACGGGGGGAACTGAAGCTTTCTTT.

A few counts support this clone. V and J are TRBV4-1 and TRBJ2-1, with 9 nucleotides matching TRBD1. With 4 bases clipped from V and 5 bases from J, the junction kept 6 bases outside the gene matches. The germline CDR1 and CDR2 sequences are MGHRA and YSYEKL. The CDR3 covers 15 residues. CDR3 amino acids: CASSLTGGLDNEQFF. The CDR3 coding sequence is TGCGCCAGCAGCCTGACAGGGGGATTAGACAATGAGCAGTTCTTC.

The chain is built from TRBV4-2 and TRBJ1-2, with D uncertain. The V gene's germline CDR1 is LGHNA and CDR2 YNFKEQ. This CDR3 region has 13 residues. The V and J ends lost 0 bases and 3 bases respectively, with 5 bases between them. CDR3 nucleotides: TGTGCCAGCAGCCAAGAGCCGGACTATGGCTACACCTTC. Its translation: CASSQEPDYGYTF.

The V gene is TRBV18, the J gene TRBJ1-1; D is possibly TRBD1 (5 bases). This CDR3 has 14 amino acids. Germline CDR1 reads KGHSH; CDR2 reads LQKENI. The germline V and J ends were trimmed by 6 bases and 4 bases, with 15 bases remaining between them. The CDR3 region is CASSLRGGATEAFF. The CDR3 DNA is TGTGCCAGCTCCCTCCGGGGAGGGGCCACTGAAGCTTTCTTT.

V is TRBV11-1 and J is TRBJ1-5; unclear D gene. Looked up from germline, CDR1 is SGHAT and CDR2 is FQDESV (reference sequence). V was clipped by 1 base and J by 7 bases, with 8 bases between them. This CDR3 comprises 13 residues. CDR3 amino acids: CASSLGFGQPQHF. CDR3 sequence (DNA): TGTGCCAGCAGCTTAGGATTCGGGCAGCCCCAGCATTTT.

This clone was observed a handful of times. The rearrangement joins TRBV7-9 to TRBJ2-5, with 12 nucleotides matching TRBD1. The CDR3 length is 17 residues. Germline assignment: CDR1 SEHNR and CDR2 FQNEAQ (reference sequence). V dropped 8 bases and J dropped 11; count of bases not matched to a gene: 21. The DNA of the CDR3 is TGTGCCAGCGCACCTACCCGGGACAGGGGGCCCCCTGAAGAGCAGTACTTC. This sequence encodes CASAPTRDRGPPEEQYF.

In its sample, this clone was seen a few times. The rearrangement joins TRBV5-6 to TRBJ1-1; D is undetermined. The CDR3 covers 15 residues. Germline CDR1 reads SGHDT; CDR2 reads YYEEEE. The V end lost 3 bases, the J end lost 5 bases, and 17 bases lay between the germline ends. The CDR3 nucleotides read TGTGCCAGCAGCTCAAACCTAACCCCGGGGACTGAAGCTTTCTTT. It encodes CASSSNLTPGTEAFF. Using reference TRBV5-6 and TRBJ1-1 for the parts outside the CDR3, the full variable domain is DAGVTQSPTHLIKTRGQQVTLRCSPKSGHDTVSWYQQALGQGPQFIFQYYEEEERQRGNFPDRFSGHQFPNYSSELNVNALLLGDSALYLCASSSNLTPGTEAFFGQGTRLTVV.

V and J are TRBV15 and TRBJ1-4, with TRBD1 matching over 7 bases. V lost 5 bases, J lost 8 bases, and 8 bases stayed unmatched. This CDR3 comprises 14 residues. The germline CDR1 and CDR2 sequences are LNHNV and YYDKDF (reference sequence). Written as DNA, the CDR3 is TGTGCCACCAGCGTAGGGGGCTTGGAGGAAAAACTGTTTTTT. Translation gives CATSVGGLEEKLFF.

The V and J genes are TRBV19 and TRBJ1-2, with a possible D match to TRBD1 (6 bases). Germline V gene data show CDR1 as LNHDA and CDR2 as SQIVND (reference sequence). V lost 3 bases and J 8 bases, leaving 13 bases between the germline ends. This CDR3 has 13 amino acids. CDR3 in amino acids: CASSIGQRRGYTF. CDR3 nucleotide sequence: TGTGCCAGTAGTATCGGACAGCGAAGAGGCTACACCTTC.

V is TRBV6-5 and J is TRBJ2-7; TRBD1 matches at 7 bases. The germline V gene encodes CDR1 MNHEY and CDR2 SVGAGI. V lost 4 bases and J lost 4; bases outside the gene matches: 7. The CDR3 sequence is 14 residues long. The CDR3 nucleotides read TGTGCCAGCAGTTGCTATGGCAGGGGGTACGAGCAGTACTTC. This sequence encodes CASSCYGRGYEQYF.

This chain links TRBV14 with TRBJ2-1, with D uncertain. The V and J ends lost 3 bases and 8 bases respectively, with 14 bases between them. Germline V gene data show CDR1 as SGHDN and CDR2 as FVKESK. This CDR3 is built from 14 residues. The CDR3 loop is CASSHRSGPDEQFF. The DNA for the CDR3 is TGTGCCAGCAGCCACAGGTCCGGTCCCGATGAGCAGTTCTTC. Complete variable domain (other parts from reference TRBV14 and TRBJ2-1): EAGVTQFPSHSVIEKGQTVTLRCDPISGHDNLYWYRRVMGKEIKFLLHFVKESKQDESGMPNNRFLAERTGGTYSTLKVQPAELEDSGVYFCASSHRSGPDEQFFGPGTRLTVL.

The CDR3 sequence is CASRPAAQETQYF. Here the CDR3 DNA reads TGTGCCAGCAGACCCGCGGCTCAAGAGACCCAGTACTTC. The chain employs TRBV27 and TRBJ2-5; D gene unclear. The CDR3 sequence is 13 residues long. Germline V gene sequence: CDR1 MNHEY, CDR2 SMNVEV (reference sequence). V gave up 6 bases and J gave up 2 bases, with 10 bases separating them.

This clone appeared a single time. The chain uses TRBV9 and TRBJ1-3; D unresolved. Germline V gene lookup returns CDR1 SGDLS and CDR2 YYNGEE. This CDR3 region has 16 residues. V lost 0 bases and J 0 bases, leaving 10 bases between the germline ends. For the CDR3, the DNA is TGTGCCAGCAGCGTAGACCCCGTGAGCTCTGGAAACACCATATATTTT. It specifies CASSVDPVSSGNTIYF.

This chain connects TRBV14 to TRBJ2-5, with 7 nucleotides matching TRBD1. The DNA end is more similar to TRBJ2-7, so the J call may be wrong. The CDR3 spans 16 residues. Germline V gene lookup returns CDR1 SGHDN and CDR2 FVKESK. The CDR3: CASSQGRQGSRYEQYF. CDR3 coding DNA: TGTGCCAGCAGCCAAGGGAGACAGGGTTCTCGGTACGAGCAGTACTTC.

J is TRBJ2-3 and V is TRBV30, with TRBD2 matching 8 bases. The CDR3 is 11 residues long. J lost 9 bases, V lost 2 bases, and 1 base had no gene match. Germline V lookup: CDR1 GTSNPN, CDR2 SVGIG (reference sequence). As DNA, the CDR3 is TGTGCCTGGAGTAGCGGGGGCACGCAGTATTTT. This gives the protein CAWSSGGTQYF.

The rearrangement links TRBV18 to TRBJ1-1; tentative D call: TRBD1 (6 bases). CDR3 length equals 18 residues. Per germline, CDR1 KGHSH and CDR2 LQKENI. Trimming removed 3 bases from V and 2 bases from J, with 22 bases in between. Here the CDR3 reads CASSPYGTRVVDNTEAFF. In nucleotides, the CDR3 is TGTGCCAGCTCACCCTACGGGACACGGGTGGTGGATAACACTGAAGCTTTCTTT.

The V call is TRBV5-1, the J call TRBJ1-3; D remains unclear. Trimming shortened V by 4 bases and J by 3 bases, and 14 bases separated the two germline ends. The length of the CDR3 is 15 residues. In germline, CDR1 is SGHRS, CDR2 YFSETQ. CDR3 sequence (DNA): TGCGCCAGCAGCCCCGATCCGATCAGTGGAAACACCATATATTTT. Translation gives CASSPDPISGNTIYF.

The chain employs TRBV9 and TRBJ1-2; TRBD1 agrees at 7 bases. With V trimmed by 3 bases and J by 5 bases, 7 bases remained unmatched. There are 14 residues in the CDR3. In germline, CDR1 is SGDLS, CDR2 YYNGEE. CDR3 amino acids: CASSGGQVVYGYTF. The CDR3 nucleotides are TGTGCCAGCAGCGGCGGACAGGTTGTATATGGCTACACCTTC.

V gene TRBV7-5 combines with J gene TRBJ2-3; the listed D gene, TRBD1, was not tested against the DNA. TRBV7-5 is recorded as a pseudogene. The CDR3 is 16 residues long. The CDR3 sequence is CARSYPTGVTRDTQYF. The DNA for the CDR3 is TGTGCCAGAAGCTACCCGACAGGGGTCACTCGGGATACGCAGTATTTT.

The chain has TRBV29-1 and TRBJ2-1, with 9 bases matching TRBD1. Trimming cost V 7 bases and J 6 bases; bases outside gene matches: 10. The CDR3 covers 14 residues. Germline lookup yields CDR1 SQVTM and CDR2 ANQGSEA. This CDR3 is CSGNRDRDTNEQFF. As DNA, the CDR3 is TGCAGCGGGAACCGGGACAGGGATACCAATGAGCAGTTCTTC.

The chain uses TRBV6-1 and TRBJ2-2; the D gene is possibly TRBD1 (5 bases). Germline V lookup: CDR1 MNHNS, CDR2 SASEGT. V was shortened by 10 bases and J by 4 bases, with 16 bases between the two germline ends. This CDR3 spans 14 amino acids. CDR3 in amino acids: CAIVQGSFTGELFF. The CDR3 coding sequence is TGTGCCATCGTGCAGGGTTCCTTCACCGGGGAGCTGTTTTTT.

The CDR3 nucleotides are TGCGCCAGCGGCAGGGGGCTCAACGAGCAGTACTTC. Its translation: CASGRGLNEQYF. V and J are TRBV5-1 and TRBJ2-7; 8 nucleotides align to TRBD1. CDR3 length: 12 residues. Germline values: CDR1 SGHRS, CDR2 YFSETQ. V gave up 7 bases and J gave up 5 bases; unmatched junction bases: 5. Combining the CDR3 with reference TRBV5-1 and TRBJ2-7 gives the whole variable domain KAGVTQTPRYLIKTRGQQVTLSCSPISGHRSVSWYQQTPGQGLQFLFEYFSETQRNKGNFPGRFSGRQFSNSRSEMNVSTLELGDSALYLCASGRGLNEQYFGPGTRLTVT.

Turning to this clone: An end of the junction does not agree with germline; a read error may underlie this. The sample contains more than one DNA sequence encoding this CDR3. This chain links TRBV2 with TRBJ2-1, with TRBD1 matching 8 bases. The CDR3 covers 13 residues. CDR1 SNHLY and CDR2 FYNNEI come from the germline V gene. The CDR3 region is CASSETTGAEQFF. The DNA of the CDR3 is TGCGCCAGCAGTGAGACGACAGGGGCTGAGCAGTTCTTC.

The CDR3 is CASSVALGQGAGELFF. Here the CDR3 DNA reads TGTGCCAGCAGCGTAGCATTAGGACAGGGGGCCGGGGAGCTGTTTTTT. This sequence joins TRBV9 and TRBJ2-2, with 10 bases matching TRBD1. Unmatched junction bases numbered 5, after V lost 0 bases and J lost 6 bases. The CDR3 runs to 16 residues. The germline V gene encodes CDR1 SGDLS and CDR2 YYNGEE.

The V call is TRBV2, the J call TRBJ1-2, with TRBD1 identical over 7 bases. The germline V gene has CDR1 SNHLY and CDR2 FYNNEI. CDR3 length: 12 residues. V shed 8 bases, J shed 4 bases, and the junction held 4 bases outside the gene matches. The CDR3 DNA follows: TGTGCCAGCGTGACAGGGTCCTATGGCTACACCTTC. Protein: CASVTGSYGYTF.

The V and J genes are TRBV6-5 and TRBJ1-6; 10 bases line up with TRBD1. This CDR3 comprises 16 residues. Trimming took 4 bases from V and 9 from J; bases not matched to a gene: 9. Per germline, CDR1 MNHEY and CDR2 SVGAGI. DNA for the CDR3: TGTGCCAGCAGTTCAACCGGGACAGGGGAAGGTTCACCCCTCCACTTT. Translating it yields CASSSTGTGEGSPLHF.